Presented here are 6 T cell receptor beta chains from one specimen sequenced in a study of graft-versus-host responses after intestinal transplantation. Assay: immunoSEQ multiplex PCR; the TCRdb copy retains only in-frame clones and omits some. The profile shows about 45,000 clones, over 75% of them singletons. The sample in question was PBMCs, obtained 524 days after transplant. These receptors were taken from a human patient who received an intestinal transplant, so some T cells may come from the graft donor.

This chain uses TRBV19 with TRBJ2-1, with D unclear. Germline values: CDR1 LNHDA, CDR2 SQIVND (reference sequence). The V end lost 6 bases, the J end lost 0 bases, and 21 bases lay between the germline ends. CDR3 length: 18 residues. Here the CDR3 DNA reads TGTGCCAGTAGAATGATAAGGTCGCGGACCAGCTCCTACAATGAGCAGTTCTTC. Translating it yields CASRMIRSRTSSYNEQFF.

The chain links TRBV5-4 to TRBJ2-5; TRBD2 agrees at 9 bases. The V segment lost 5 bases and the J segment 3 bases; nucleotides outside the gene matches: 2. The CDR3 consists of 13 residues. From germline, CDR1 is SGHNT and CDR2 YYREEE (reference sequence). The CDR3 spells CASRRLAEETQYF. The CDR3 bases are TGTGCCAGCAGGAGACTAGCGGAAGAGACCCAGTACTTC.

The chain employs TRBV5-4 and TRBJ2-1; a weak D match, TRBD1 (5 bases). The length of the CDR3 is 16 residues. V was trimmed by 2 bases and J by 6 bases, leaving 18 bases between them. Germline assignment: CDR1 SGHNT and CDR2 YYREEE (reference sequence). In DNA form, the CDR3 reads TGTGCCAGCAGCTTCTCTACCGTAGGGGTAACCAATGAGCAGTTCTTC. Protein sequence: CASSFSTVGVTNEQFF.

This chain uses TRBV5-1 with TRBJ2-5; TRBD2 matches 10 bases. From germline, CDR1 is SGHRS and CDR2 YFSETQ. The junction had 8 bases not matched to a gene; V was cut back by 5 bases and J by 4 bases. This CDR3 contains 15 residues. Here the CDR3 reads CASSELAGVGETQYF. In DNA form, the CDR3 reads TGCGCCAGCAGTGAGCTAGCGGGAGTCGGAGAGACCCAGTACTTC.

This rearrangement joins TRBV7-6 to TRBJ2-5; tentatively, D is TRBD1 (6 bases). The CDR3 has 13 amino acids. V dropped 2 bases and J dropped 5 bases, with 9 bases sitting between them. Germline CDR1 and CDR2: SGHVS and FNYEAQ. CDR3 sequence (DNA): TGTGCCAGCAGCTTAACAGGGTGGGAGACCCAGTACTTC. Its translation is CASSLTGWETQYF.

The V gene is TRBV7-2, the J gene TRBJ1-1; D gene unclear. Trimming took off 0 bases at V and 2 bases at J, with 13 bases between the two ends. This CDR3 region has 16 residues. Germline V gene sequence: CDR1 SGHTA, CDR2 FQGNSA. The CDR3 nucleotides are TGTGCCAGCAGCTTAGCCCCCAGGATCAGTAACACTGAAGCTTTCTTT. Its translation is CASSLAPRISNTEAFF. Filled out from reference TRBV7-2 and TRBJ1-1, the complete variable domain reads GAGVSQSPSNKVTEKGKDVELRCDPISGHTALYWYRQSLGQGLEFLIYFQGNSAPDKSGLPSDRFSAERTGGSVSTLTIQRTQQEDSAVYLCASSLAPRISNTEAFFGQGTRLTVV.